The clone carrying this T cell receptor beta chain was recorded many times. These data are taken from a study of early T cells in non-severe SARS-CoV-2 infection. In TCRdb, the 5' RACE reads were re-called with MiXCR into one record per CDR3 protein. The profile shows 49,000 or so distinct CDR3 sequences, under 7% of them singletons. V was pared by 3 bases and J by 3 bases, with 16 bases between. This CDR3 has 16 amino acids. The rearrangement links TRBV12-3 or TRBV12-4 to TRBJ2-3, with D perhaps matching TRBD2 (7 bases). The sequence was obtained from an adult who was a healthcare worker with PCR-confirmed SARS-CoV-2 infection or an uninfected control (not recorded which). The sequencing used whole blood, collected at baseline. CDR3 DNA sequence: TGTGCCAGCAGTTTCGGGGGGACACCGGGAACAGATACGCAGTATTTT. Encoded protein: CASSFGGTPGTDTQYF.